These 14 T cell receptor beta chains share one sample of origin, sequenced in a study of T cell responses to AZD1222 COVID-19 vaccine. The repertoire was sequenced with immunoSEQ multiplex PCR; TCRdb's copy has only in-frame clones and lacks some. The sample records 120,000 or so clones, around 89% being singletons. The sequencing here drew on peripheral blood, taken on day 0 of MenACWY control vaccination. These receptor sequences come from an adult in good health.

This clone occurred once. V and J are TRBV5-4 and TRBJ1-2; D is unclear. The germline V and J ends were trimmed by 4 bases and 5 bases, with 12 bases remaining between them. The CDR3 consists of 13 residues. CDR1 and CDR2 (germline): SGHNT, YYREEE (reference sequence). The chain's CDR3 is CASSQDSGYGYTF. The DNA for the CDR3 is TGTGCCAGCAGCCAGGACTCTGGTTATGGCTACACCTTC.

This clone was recorded once. This CDR3 is CASSLRGYEQYF. CDR3 DNA: TGTGCCAGCAGCTTAAGGGGCTACGAGCAGTACTTC. This sequence joins TRBV11-3 and TRBJ2-7; TRBD1 is a possible D gene (5 bases). The V end lost 2 bases, the J end lost 3 bases, and 5 bases lay between the germline ends. CDR1 is SGHNT and CDR2 is YENEEA in the germline V gene. The CDR3 is made up of 12 amino acids.

The chain couples TRBV3-1 (or the pseudogene TRBV3-2) to TRBJ2-6, with D hard to call. The germline gives CDR1 LGHDT, CDR2 YNNKEL (reference sequence). Trimming pared 5 bases from V and 0 bases from J, leaving 2 bases between. This CDR3 region has 13 residues. For the CDR3, the DNA is TGTGCCAGCAGCAGCTCTGGGGCCAACGTCCTGACTTTC. Residues: CASSSSGANVLTF.

J is TRBJ2-3 and V is TRBV6-5, with TRBD2 identical over 9 bases. This CDR3 is built from 16 residues. J gave up 2 bases and V 2 bases, and 5 bases lay outside the gene matches. The germline gives CDR1 MNHEY, CDR2 SVGAGI. This CDR3 is CASSYGLASTTDTQYF. The CDR3 DNA follows: TGTGCCAGCAGTTACGGACTAGCGTCTACCACAGATACGCAGTATTTT.

The CDR3 sequence: CASSWDLNTGELFF. The CDR3 region has the DNA TGTGCCAGCAGCTGGGACTTGAACACCGGGGAGCTGTTTTTT. This rearrangement joins TRBV3-1 (or the pseudogene TRBV3-2) to TRBJ2-2, with a tentative D call TRBD2 (6 bases). CDR1 and CDR2 from the germline V gene are LGHDT and YNNKEL (reference sequence). V was shortened by 5 bases and J by 1 base, with 8 bases between the two germline ends. CDR3 length: 14 residues.

This chain connects TRBV25-1 to TRBJ2-3; the D is unclear. Trimming took 6 bases from V and 2 from J, leaving 3 bases between them. Germline CDR1 and CDR2: MGHDK and SYGVNS. The CDR3 is made up of 11 amino acids. CDR3 nucleotide sequence: TGTGCCAGCAGACTCACAGATACGCAGTATTTT. Translation: CASRLTDTQYF.

The chain uses TRBV3-1 (or the pseudogene TRBV3-2) and TRBJ1-1; 8 nucleotides match TRBD1. The germline V gene encodes CDR1 LGHDT and CDR2 YNNKEL (reference sequence). The ends lost 5 bases at V and 3 bases at J; junction bases unmatched: 8. CDR3 length equals 15 residues. The CDR3 region has the DNA TGTGCCAGCAGCACTACGGACAGGGTGGACACTGAAGCTTTCTTT. It translates to CASSTTDRVDTEAFF.

The chain recombines TRBV9 with TRBJ1-2; D gene unclear. Germline V CDR1 and CDR2: SGDLS, YYNGEE. Trimming left V 0 bases short and J 10 bases short, with 10 bases between. There are 12 residues in the CDR3. The CDR3 spells CASSVEGFDYTF. The CDR3 nucleotides read TGTGCCAGCAGCGTAGAAGGTTTTGACTACACCTTC. The full variable domain, completed using reference TRBV9 and TRBJ1-2, is DSGVTQTPKHLITATGQRVTLRCSPRSGDLSVYWYQQSLDQGLQFLIQYYNGEERAKGNILERFSAQQFPDLHSELNLSSLELGDSALYFCASSVEGFDYTFGSGTRLTVV.

The chain couples TRBV5-1 to TRBJ1-1, with D possibly being TRBD1 (5 bases). Trimming took 0 bases from V and 5 from J, leaving 5 bases between them. The CDR3 spans 12 residues. Germline assignment: CDR1 SGHRS and CDR2 YFSETQ. Here the CDR3 reads CASSLGQTEAFF. CDR3 nucleotides: TGCGCCAGCAGCTTGGGACAGACTGAAGCTTTCTTT.

This chain links TRBV23-1 with TRBJ2-1; no definite D call. TRBV23-1 is classed as an ORF, of uncertain function. The CDR3 has 17 residues. Trimming removed 4 bases at V and 0 bases at J, with 16 bases between. The CDR3: CASSPSPDTFSYNEQFF. The DNA for the CDR3 is TGCGCCAGCAGTCCGTCCCCCGACACCTTCTCCTACAATGAGCAGTTCTTC.

V is TRBV5-1 and J is TRBJ2-7, with D perhaps TRBD2 (6 bases). The germline V gene encodes CDR1 SGHRS and CDR2 YFSETQ. V lost 1 base and J lost 2, with 7 bases in between. This CDR3 has 13 residues. The CDR3 sequence is CASSLPGAYEQYF. As DNA, the CDR3 is TGCGCCAGCAGCTTGCCGGGGGCCTACGAGCAGTACTTC.

This chain joins TRBV11-3 and TRBJ2-7; tentative D call: TRBD2 (6 bases). The V end was cut by 4 bases, the J end by 1 base, with 14 bases between. The CDR3 length is 15 residues. The germline gives CDR1 SGHNT, CDR2 YENEEA. CDR3 nucleotides: TGTGCCAGCAGCTCTAGGGTGGGAGGTTCCTACGAGCAGTACTTC. It encodes CASSSRVGGSYEQYF.

The chain has TRBV6-2 or TRBV6-3 and TRBJ2-3; tentatively, D is TRBD1 or TRBD2 (6 bases each). CDR1 and CDR2 (germline): MNHEY, SVGEGT. The CDR3 runs 17 residues. Trimming pared 2 bases from V and 3 bases from J, leaving 18 bases between. The CDR3 DNA reads TGTGCCAGCAGTTACCTCGGGGGCGCCGGGGGTACAGATACGCAGTATTTT. It codes for CASSYLGGAGGTDTQYF.

V gene TRBV5-1 combines with J gene TRBJ1-2; possibly TRBD1 for D (5 bases). V was clipped by 2 bases and J by 1 base, with 12 bases between them. The CDR3 contains 15 residues. Germline CDR1 is SGHRS and CDR2 is YFSETQ. The CDR3 DNA reads TGCGCCAGCAGCTTCCGGGACGCCGTTAACTATGGCTACACCTTC. This codes for CASSFRDAVNYGYTF. The variable domain in full, completed from reference TRBV5-1 and TRBJ1-2, reads KAGVTQTPRYLIKTRGQQVTLSCSPISGHRSVSWYQQTPGQGLQFLFEYFSETQRNKGNFPGRFSGRQFSNSRSEMNVSTLELGDSALYLCASSFRDAVNYGYTFGSGTRLTVV.